Below, 30 T cell receptor beta chains from the same sample are listed, as sequenced in a study of T-cell memory formation after mild COVID-19. TCRdb re-called the 5' RACE reads through MiXCR, storing one row per CDR3 protein. This sample has under 250,000 distinct CDR3 sequences, with over 9.5% found just once. The sequenced material came from PBMCs or a T cell subset sorted from them (not recorded which). The origin of the receptors is a man younger than 35 who had mild COVID-19 (a few samples of this study predate the infection). Cell type and time point are not known.

The J gene is TRBJ2-1, the V gene TRBV11-2, with TRBD2 matching over 9 bases. The V and J ends lost 5 bases and 0 bases, in that order; junction bases with no gene match: 11. This CDR3 contains 18 residues. Germline values: CDR1 SGHAT, CDR2 FQNNGV. The DNA for the CDR3 is TGTGCCAGCAGCCCTGGGACCTCGCGGGGGGGCTCCTACAATGAGCAGTTCTTC. Its protein is CASSPGTSRGGSYNEQFF.

The J gene is TRBJ2-3, the V gene TRBV29-1; 11 nucleotides agree with TRBD2. V lost 1 base and J lost 5; bases outside the gene matches: 17. The CDR3 has 19 residues. Germline V gene sequence: CDR1 SQVTM, CDR2 ANQGSEA. The chain's CDR3 is CSVEGRGALGLAARDTQYF. CDR3 bases: TGCAGCGTTGAAGGAAGGGGGGCCCTGGGACTAGCGGCGAGAGATACGCAGTATTTT.

This clonotype was picked up a small number of times. This chain links TRBV3-1 with TRBJ1-1; 7 bases align to TRBD1. The germline CDR1 and CDR2 sequences are LGHDT and YNNKEL (reference sequence). The CDR3 consists of 13 residues. Trimming at V came to 4 bases and at J to 8 bases, leaving 7 bases not matched to a gene. CDR3 loop: CASSRRQGREAFF. For the CDR3, the DNA is TGTGCCAGCAGCCGTCGACAGGGAAGGGAAGCTTTCTTT.

Ten or more counts support this clonotype. This chain joins TRBV28 and TRBJ1-4, with TRBD1 matching 9 bases. The ends lost 10 bases at V and 5 bases at J; junction bases unmatched: 2. The CDR3 sequence is 12 residues long. Germline values: CDR1 MDHEN, CDR2 SYDVKM. The CDR3 coding sequence is TGTGCCACACAGGGGGCGAATGAAAAACTGTTTTTT. Translating it yields CATQGANEKLFF.

This chain's CDR3 is CASGSGRQNQPQHF. In nucleotides, the CDR3 is TGTGCCAGCGGCAGCGGCCGCCAGAATCAGCCCCAGCATTTT. The V and J genes are TRBV18 and TRBJ1-5; D is undetermined. The CDR3 extends over 14 amino acids. Germline lookup yields CDR1 KGHSH and CDR2 LQKENI. V was trimmed by 8 bases and J by 4 bases, leaving 15 bases between them.

The chain has TRBV18 and TRBJ2-7, with TRBD2 identical over 7 bases. Germline trimming cut 2 bases from V and 3 bases from J; bases unmatched to any gene: 4. The CDR3 has 14 amino acids. Per germline, CDR1 KGHSH and CDR2 LQKENI. The CDR3 coding sequence is TGTGCCAGCTCACCAGGCGGGGGAGGCTACGAGCAGTACGTC. Its translation: CASSPGGGGYEQYV.

This rearrangement joins TRBV7-7 to TRBJ2-5, with 11 bases matching TRBD2. CDR1 and CDR2 (germline): SSHAT, FNYEAQ (reference sequence). This CDR3 has 18 amino acids. V was clipped by 5 bases and J by 0 bases; unmatched bases: 11. The CDR3 loop reads CASSPGPGLAGYQETQYF. The CDR3 bases are TGTGCCAGCAGCCCCGGACCCGGACTAGCGGGTTACCAAGAGACCCAGTACTTC.

The table lists this clonotype with many counts. The J gene is TRBJ2-2, the V gene TRBV5-1; 8 positions match TRBD2. The CDR3 covers 15 residues. Germline trimming cut 4 bases from V and 3 bases from J; bases unmatched to any gene: 5. Per the germline V gene, CDR1 is SGHRS and CDR2 is YFSETQ. CDR3 in amino acids: CASSHGLAYTGELFF. Written as DNA, the CDR3 is TGCGCCAGCAGCCATGGACTAGCTTACACCGGGGAGCTGTTTTTT.

V and J are TRBV11-2 and TRBJ2-1, with TRBD2 matching 12 bases. Trimming at V came to 5 bases and at J to 1 base, leaving 12 bases not matched to a gene. The CDR3 extends over 19 amino acids. The germline V gene has CDR1 SGHAT and CDR2 FQNNGV. The DNA of the CDR3 is TGTGCCAGCAGCCGCCCCCTAACTAGCGGGGGGTCGTCCTACAATGAGCAGTTCTTC. It is translated as CASSRPLTSGGSSYNEQFF.

This clonotype has just a few counts. The rearrangement joins TRBV7-9 to TRBJ1-1; tentatively, D is TRBD1 (5 bases). Per germline, CDR1 SEHNR and CDR2 FQNEAQ (reference sequence). The CDR3 spans 10 residues. With 11 bases removed from V and 9 bases from J, the gap between germline ends came to 13 bases. The CDR3 region is CAWKQEQAFF. In nucleotides, the CDR3 is TGTGCCTGGAAACAGGAGCAAGCTTTCTTT. Combining the CDR3 with reference TRBV7-9 and TRBJ1-1 gives the whole variable domain DTGVSQNPRHKITKRGQNVTFRCDPISEHNRLYWYRQTLGQGPEFLTYFQNEAQLEKSRLLSDRFSAERPKGSFSTLEIQRTEQGDSAMYLCAWKQEQAFFGQGTRLTVV.

The chain links TRBV5-6 to TRBJ1-1; 7 nucleotides line up with TRBD1. The ends lost 4 bases at V and 6 bases at J; junction bases unmatched: 12. Germline CDR1 reads SGHDT; CDR2 reads YYEEEE. This CDR3 is built from 15 residues. CDR3 nucleotides: TGTGCCAGCAGCCAACAACAGGGGAAGCGTGCTGAAGCTTTCTTT. This translates into CASSQQQGKRAEAFF.

This clonotype showed up many times. The rearrangement uses TRBV6-5 and TRBJ1-1; D not resolved. CDR1 and CDR2 from the germline V gene are MNHEY and SVGAGI. This CDR3 has 17 residues. The V end was cut by 0 bases, the J end by 0 bases, with 14 bases between. The chain's CDR3 is CASSYSRSGLLNTEAFF. CDR3 DNA sequence: TGTGCCAGCAGTTACTCGAGGTCAGGACTGTTGAACACTGAAGCTTTCTTT.

This clonotype was seen more than once but under ten times. CDR3 residues: CASSFTAGITGELFF. For the CDR3, the DNA is TGTGCCAGCAGCTTTACCGCAGGGATCACCGGGGAGCTGTTTTTT. The chain has TRBV7-2 and TRBJ2-2, with D perhaps matching TRBD1 (5 bases). This CDR3 comprises 15 residues. Germline loops: CDR1 SGHTA, CDR2 FQGNSA. The ends were cut back, 3 bases at V and 4 bases at J, with 12 bases in the middle.

The rearrangement links TRBV6-2 or TRBV6-3 to TRBJ2-1, with D maybe TRBD2 (5 bases). Per the germline V gene, CDR1 is MNHEY and CDR2 is SVGEGT. The CDR3 is made up of 14 amino acids. The germline V and J ends were trimmed by 7 bases and 2 bases, with 12 bases remaining between them. CDR3 DNA sequence: TGTGCCAGCAAGACCGTCGGGGCCTACAATGAGCAGTTCTTC. Its protein product is CASKTVGAYNEQFF.

J is TRBJ2-1 and V is TRBV5-6; possibly TRBD2 for D (6 bases). Germline V gene lookup returns CDR1 SGHDT and CDR2 YYEEEE. V lost 4 bases and J lost 3, with 11 bases in between. The CDR3 consists of 14 residues. The CDR3 loop reads CASSIRGLYNEQFF. For the CDR3, the DNA is TGTGCCAGCAGCATACGGGGACTCTACAATGAGCAGTTCTTC.

There are a few counts of this clonotype. The chain combines TRBV5-6 with TRBJ2-7; 7 bases line up with TRBD1. J gave up 6 bases and V 2 bases, and 5 bases lay outside the gene matches. The length of the CDR3 is 13 residues. Looked up from germline, CDR1 is SGHDT and CDR2 is YYEEEE. This chain's CDR3 is CASSFYRGTEQYF. CDR3 sequence (DNA): TGTGCCAGCAGCTTTTACAGGGGTACCGAGCAGTACTTC.

This clonotype was found a few times. J is TRBJ2-2 and V is TRBV5-1; D is unresolved. The CDR3 is 14 amino acids. Germline CDR1 and CDR2: SGHRS and YFSETQ. V lost 0 bases and J lost 4, with 7 bases in between. The CDR3 sequence: CASSLDTSTGELFF. The CDR3 coding sequence is TGCGCCAGCAGCTTGGATACCAGCACCGGGGAGCTGTTTTTT.

The sample holds a few counts of this clonotype. This chain connects TRBV24-1 to TRBJ1-2; 7 bases align to TRBD1. This CDR3 has 13 residues. Germline CDR1 is KGHDR and CDR2 is SFDVKD. J gave up 10 bases and V 4 bases, and 8 bases lay outside the gene matches. The CDR3 spells CATSEIGGPFYTF. The CDR3 bases are TGTGCCACCAGTGAAATAGGGGGCCCATTCTACACCTTC.

This clonotype was found a few times. J is TRBJ1-2 and V is TRBV7-9; 7 positions agree with TRBD1. The CDR3 runs to 13 residues. Germline CDR1 is SEHNR and CDR2 is FQNEAQ (reference sequence). V shed 4 bases and J 7 bases; nucleotides not matched to a gene: 6. In DNA, the CDR3 is TGTGCCAGCAGCTCGACAGGGTTGGGTGGCTACACCTTC. Translated, it gives CASSSTGLGGYTF.

A few counts support this clonotype. V usage is TRBV28 and J usage is TRBJ1-2; D not resolved. This CDR3 comprises 11 residues. V dropped 3 bases and J dropped 4 bases, with 3 bases sitting between them. Germline V gene lookup returns CDR1 MDHEN and CDR2 SYDVKM. CDR3 coding DNA: TGTGCCAGCAGTTTCGTCTATGGCTACACCTTC. It is translated as CASSFVYGYTF.

The J gene is TRBJ1-2, the V gene TRBV27; a possible D gene is TRBD1 (5 bases). From germline, CDR1 is MNHEY and CDR2 SMNVEV (reference sequence). CDR3 length equals 13 residues. Deletions cut 5 bases from V and 9 bases from J, with 16 bases between. The DNA for the CDR3 is TGTGCCAGCAGTCTCAAGGTGGTGGGGCGCTACACCTTC. Protein sequence: CASSLKVVGRYTF.

This clonotype was seen a few times. V usage is TRBV5-1 and J usage is TRBJ1-4; D ambiguous. CDR1 is SGHRS, CDR2 YFSETQ, per germline. Deletions cut 4 bases from V and 5 bases from J, with 9 bases between. The CDR3 covers 13 residues. The CDR3 spells CASSLQRNEKLFF. The CDR3 coding sequence is TGCGCCAGCAGCCTTCAAAGGAATGAAAAACTGTTTTTT. Based on the CDR3 plus reference TRBV5-1 and TRBJ1-4, the full variable domain is KAGVTQTPRYLIKTRGQQVTLSCSPISGHRSVSWYQQTPGQGLQFLFEYFSETQRNKGNFPGRFSGRQFSNSRSEMNVSTLELGDSALYLCASSLQRNEKLFFGSGTQLSVL.

The chain links TRBV5-5 to TRBJ2-5, with D maybe TRBD2 (7 bases). This CDR3 is 15 amino acids long. V lost 4 bases, J lost 5 bases, and 18 bases lay in between. Germline CDR1 is SGHKS and CDR2 is YYEKEE (reference sequence). CDR3 DNA: TGTGCCAGCAGCCACCTGGGGGGGGCCAGCGAGACCCAGTACTTC. This translates into CASSHLGGASETQYF.

This clonotype was picked up a small number of times. The chain has TRBV5-1 and TRBJ2-3; 8 nucleotides match TRBD2. Germline V gene lookup returns CDR1 SGHRS and CDR2 YFSETQ. The V segment lost 2 bases and the J segment 0 bases; nucleotides outside the gene matches: 8. The CDR3 has 17 amino acids. CDR3 in DNA: TGCGCCAGCAGCTTCGAGCGGGGGACCTCTAGCACAGATACGCAGTATTTT. The encoded protein is CASSFERGTSSTDTQYF.

This clonotype appeared a few times. The rearrangement uses TRBV7-2 and TRBJ1-1; 7 bases are a match to TRBD1. The CDR3 covers 15 residues. In germline, CDR1 is SGHTA, CDR2 FQGNSA. With 4 bases clipped from V and 4 bases from J, the junction kept 9 bases outside the gene matches. The CDR3 bases are TGTGCCAGCAGCTACTACGTCAGACAGGGCACTGAAGCTTTCTTT. It is translated as CASSYYVRQGTEAFF.

The chain links TRBV18 to TRBJ2-7; possible D gene TRBD1, 5 bases. The germline V gene encodes CDR1 KGHSH and CDR2 LQKENI. This CDR3 is built from 12 residues. V was shortened by 6 bases and J by 6 bases, with 12 bases between the two germline ends. CDR3 coding DNA: TGTGCCAGCTCCCCAGGGTTGGGCGAGCAGTACTTC. Translating gives CASSPGLGEQYF.

J is TRBJ2-3 and V is TRBV6-1; 8 bases are a match to TRBD2. Germline CDR1 reads MNHNS; CDR2 reads SASEGT. Germline trimming cut 8 bases from V and 2 bases from J; bases unmatched to any gene: 9. CDR3 length equals 15 residues. The CDR3 DNA sequence: TGTGCCAGCTGCACTACTAGCGGTATCACAGATACGCAGTATTTT. As protein: CASCTTSGITDTQYF.

This clonotype was detected a few times. This chain connects TRBV14 to TRBJ2-3, with a tentative D call TRBD1 (5 bases). The germline V gene has CDR1 SGHDN and CDR2 FVKESK. CDR3 length: 17 amino acids. V lost 3 bases and J lost 3, with 19 bases in between. The CDR3 protein is CASSQGKTDLQTDTQYF. Here the CDR3 DNA reads TGTGCCAGCAGCCAGGGGAAGACAGATTTACAGACAGATACGCAGTATTTT.

V usage is TRBV20-1 and J usage is TRBJ1-2, with a weak D call TRBD1 (6 bases). This CDR3 region has 12 residues. Germline CDR1 and CDR2: DFQATT and SNEGSKA (reference sequence). With 7 bases removed from V and 4 bases from J, the gap between germline ends came to 13 bases. The CDR3: CSGPRGPYGYTF. CDR3 DNA sequence: TGCAGTGGCCCCAGGGGACCCTATGGCTACACCTTC.

The chain is built from TRBV6-5 and TRBJ2-1; D is unclear. Trimming stripped 2 bases from V and 3 bases from J, with 8 bases between. This CDR3 has 14 amino acids. The V gene's germline CDR1 is MNHEY and CDR2 SVGAGI. The CDR3 DNA reads TGTGCCAGCAGTTACGCAGATGTCTACAATGAGCAGTTCTTC. This sequence encodes CASSYADVYNEQFF.